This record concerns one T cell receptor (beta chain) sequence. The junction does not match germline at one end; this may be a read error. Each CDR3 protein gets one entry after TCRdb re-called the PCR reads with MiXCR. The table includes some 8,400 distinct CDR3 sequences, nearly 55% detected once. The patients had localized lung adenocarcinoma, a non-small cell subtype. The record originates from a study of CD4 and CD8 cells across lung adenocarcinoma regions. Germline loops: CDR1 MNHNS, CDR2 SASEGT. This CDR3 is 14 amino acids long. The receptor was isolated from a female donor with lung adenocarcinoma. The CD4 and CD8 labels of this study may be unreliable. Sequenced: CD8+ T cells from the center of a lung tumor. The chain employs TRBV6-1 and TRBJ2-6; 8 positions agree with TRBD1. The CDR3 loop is CASSELQGASTQFF. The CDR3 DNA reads TGTGCCAGCAGTGAACTGCAGGGGGCCTCGACGCAGTTTTTC.